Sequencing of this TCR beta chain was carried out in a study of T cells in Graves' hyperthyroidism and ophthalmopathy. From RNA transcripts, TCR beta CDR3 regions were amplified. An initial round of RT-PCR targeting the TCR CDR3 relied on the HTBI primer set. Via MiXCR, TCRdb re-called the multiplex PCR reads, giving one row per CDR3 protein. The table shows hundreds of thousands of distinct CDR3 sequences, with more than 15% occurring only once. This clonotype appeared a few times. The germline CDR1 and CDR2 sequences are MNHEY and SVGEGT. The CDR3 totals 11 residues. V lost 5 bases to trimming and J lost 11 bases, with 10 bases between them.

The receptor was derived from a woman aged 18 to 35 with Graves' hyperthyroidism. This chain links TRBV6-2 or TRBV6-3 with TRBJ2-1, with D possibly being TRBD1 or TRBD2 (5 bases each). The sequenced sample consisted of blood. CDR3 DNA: TGTGCCAGCAGTCGGGACGTTCAGCAGTTCTTC. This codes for CASSRDVQQFF.